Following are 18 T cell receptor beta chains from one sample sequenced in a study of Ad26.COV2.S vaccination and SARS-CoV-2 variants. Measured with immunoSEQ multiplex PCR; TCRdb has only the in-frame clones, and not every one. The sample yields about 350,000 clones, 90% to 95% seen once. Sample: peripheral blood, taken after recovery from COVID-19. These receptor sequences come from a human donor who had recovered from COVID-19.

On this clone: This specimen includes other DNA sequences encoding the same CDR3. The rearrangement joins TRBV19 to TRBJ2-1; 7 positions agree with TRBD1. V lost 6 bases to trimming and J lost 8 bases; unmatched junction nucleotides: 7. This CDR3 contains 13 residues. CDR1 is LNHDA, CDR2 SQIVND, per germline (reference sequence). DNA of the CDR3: TGTGCCAGTAGCGAAGACAGGGCTTATGAGCAGTTCTTC. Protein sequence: CASSEDRAYEQFF.

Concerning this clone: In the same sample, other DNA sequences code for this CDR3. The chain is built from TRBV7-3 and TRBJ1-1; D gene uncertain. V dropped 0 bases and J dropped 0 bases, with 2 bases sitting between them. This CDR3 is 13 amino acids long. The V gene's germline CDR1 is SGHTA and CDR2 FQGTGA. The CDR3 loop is CASSLTLNTEAFF. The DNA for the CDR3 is TGTGCCAGCAGCTTAACGTTGAACACTGAAGCTTTCTTT.

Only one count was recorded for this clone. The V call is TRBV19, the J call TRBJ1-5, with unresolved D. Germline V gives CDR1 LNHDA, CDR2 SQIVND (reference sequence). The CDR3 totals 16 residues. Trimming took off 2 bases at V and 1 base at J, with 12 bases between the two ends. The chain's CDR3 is CASSILRGRSNQPQHF. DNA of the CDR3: TGTGCCAGTAGTATATTAAGAGGTCGGAGCAATCAGCCCCAGCATTTT. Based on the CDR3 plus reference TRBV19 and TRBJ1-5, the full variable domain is DGGITQSPKYLFRKEGQNVTLSCEQNLNHDAMYWYRQDPGQGLRLIYYSQIVNDFQKGDIAEGYSVSREKKESFPLTVTSAQKNPTAFYLCASSILRGRSNQPQHFGDGTRLSIL.

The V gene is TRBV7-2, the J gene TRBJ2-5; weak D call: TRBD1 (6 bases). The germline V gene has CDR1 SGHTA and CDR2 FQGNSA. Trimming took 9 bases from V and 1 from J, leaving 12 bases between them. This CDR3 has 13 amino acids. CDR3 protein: CASGRQVQETQYF. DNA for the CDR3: TGTGCCAGTGGGAGACAGGTCCAAGAGACCCAGTACTTC.

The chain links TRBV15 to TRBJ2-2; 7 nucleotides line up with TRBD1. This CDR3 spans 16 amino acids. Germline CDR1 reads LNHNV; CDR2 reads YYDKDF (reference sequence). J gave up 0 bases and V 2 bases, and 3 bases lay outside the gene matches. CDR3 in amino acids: CATSRPGTANTGELFF. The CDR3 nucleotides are TGTGCCACCAGCAGACCCGGGACAGCGAACACCGGGGAGCTGTTTTTT.

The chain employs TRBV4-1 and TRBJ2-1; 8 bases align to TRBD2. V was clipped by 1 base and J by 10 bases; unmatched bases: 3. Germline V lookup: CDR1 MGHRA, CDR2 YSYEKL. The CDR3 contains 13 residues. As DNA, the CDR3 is TGCGCCAGCAGCCAAGGGAAGCGGGGGGAGCAGTTCTTC. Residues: CASSQGKRGEQFF.

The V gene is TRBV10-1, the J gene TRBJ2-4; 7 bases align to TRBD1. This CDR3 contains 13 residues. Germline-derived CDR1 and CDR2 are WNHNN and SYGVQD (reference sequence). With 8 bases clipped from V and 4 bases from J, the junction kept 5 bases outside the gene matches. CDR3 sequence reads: CASSQGVKNIQYF. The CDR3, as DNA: TGCGCCAGCTCTCAGGGGGTGAAAAACATTCAGTACTTC.

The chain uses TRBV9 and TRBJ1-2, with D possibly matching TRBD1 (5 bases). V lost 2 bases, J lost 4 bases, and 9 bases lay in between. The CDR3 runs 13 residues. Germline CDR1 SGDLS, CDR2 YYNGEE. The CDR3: CASSVSGIYGYTF. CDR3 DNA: TGTGCCAGCAGCGTGTCAGGGATCTATGGCTACACCTTC.

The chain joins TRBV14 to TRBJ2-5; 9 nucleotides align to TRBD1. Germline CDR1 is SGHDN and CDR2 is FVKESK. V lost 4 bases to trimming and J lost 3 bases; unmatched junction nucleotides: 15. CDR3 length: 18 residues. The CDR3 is CASSPTPAQGAVKETQYF. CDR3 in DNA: TGTGCCAGCAGCCCCACGCCCGCACAGGGGGCCGTTAAAGAGACCCAGTACTTC.

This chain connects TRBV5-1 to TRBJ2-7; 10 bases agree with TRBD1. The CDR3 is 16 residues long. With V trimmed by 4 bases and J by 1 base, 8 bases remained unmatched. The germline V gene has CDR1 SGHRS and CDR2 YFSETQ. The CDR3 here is CASSPTMGQGSYEQYF. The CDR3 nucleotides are TGCGCCAGCAGCCCGACCATGGGACAGGGGTCCTACGAGCAGTACTTC.

The CDR3 region is CASSLETVGTDTQYF. CDR3 nucleotide sequence: TGTGCCAGCAGCCTAGAGACAGTAGGGACAGATACGCAGTATTTT. The chain uses TRBV5-4 and TRBJ2-3; maybe TRBD1 (5 bases). Germline V CDR1 and CDR2: SGHNT, YYREEE (reference sequence). The V and J ends lost 4 bases and 3 bases respectively, with 15 bases between them. This CDR3 has 15 amino acids. Based on the CDR3 plus reference TRBV5-4 and TRBJ2-3, the full variable domain is ETGVTQSPTHLIKTRGQQVTLRCSSQSGHNTVSWYQQALGQGPQFIFQYYREEENGRGNFPPRFSGLQFPNYSSELNVNALELDDSALYLCASSLETVGTDTQYFGPGTRLTVL.

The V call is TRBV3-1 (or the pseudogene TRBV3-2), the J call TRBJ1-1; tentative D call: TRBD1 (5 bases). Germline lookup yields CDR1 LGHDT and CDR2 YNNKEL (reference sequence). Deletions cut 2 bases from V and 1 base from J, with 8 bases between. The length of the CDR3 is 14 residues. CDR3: CASSQRQTNTEAFF. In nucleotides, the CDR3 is TGTGCCAGCAGCCAAAGACAGACGAACACTGAAGCTTTCTTT.

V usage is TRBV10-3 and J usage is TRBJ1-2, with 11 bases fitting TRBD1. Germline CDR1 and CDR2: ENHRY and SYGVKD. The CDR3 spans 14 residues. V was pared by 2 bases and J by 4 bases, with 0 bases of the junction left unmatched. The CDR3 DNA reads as TGTGCCATCAGTGAGGGGACAGGGGGCTATGGCTACACCTTC. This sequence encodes CAISEGTGGYGYTF.

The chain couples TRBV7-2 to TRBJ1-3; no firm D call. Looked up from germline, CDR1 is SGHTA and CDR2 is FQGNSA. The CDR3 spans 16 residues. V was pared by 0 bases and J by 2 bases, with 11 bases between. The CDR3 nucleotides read TGTGCCAGCAGCTTAGCAGGGCCACTCGCTGGAAACACCATATATTTT. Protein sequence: CASSLAGPLAGNTIYF.

This CDR3 is CASSEGGEWSTDTQYF. The CDR3, as DNA: TGTGCCAGCAGTGAAGGCGGGGAGTGGAGCACAGATACGCAGTATTTT. The chain has TRBV6-1 and TRBJ2-3; D perhaps matches TRBD2 (6 bases). CDR1 and CDR2 from the germline V gene are MNHNS and SASEGT. V was clipped by 1 base and J by 0 bases, with 11 bases between them. This CDR3 is 16 amino acids long.

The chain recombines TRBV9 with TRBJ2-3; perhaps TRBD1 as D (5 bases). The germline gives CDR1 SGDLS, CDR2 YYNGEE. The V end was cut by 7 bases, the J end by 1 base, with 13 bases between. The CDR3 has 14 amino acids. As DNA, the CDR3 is TGTGCCAGCGCCGAGGAAGGGGGCACAGATACGCAGTATTTT. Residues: CASAEEGGTDTQYF.

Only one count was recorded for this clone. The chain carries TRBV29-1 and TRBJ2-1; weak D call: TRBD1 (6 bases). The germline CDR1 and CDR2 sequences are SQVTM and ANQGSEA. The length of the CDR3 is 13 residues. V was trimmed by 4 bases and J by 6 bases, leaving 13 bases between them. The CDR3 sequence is CSVGRRGGNEQFF. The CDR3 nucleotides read TGCAGCGTTGGCCGGAGAGGGGGCAATGAGCAGTTCTTC.

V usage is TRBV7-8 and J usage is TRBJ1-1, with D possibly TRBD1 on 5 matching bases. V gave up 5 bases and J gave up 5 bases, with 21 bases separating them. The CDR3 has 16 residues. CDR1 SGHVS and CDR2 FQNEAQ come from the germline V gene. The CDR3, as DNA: TGTGCCAGCAGCCAACGCAGGGTCTCGGTGGGGACTGAAGCTTTCTTT. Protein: CASSQRRVSVGTEAFF.